This T cell receptor (beta chain) was recorded in a study of regulatory T cells in long-lasting Graves disease. The ends were cut back, 1 base at V and 8 bases at J, with 11 bases in the middle. Germline values: CDR1 SGHDN, CDR2 FVKESK. The CDR3 totals 13 residues. Construction of the TCR beta libraries employed iRepertoire HTBI primers in conjunction with Arm-PCR of CDR3 regions. In TCRdb, the multiplex PCR reads were re-called with MiXCR into one record per CDR3 protein. In the table there are about 540,000 distinct CDR3 sequences, 13% of which are singletons. Time point given: newly diagnosed GD, antithyroid drugs for less than 3 months. RNA extracted from PBMCs served as the sequencing template. The data were also submitted as part of a second study, on T cells in Graves' hyperthyroidism and ophthalmopathy.

This TCR was sampled from a man under 40 with Graves disease. The genes are TRBV14 and TRBJ1-1, with D unresolved. Sample: peripheral blood mononuclear cells (PBMCs), taken at new diagnosis, from a patient treated with antithyroid drugs. Here the CDR3 DNA reads TGTGCCAGCAGCCAAGTATGGGTCTCCGAAGCTTTCTTT. Translating gives CASSQVWVSEAFF.